The 10 T cell receptor beta chains reported below all come from one sample, sequenced in a study of blood T cell repertoires in COVID-19 (dated by TCRdb to the early 2020s). Receptors were amplified or captured by the immunoSEQ multiplex PCR assay. Imported from immuneACCESS, the table was reduced by TCRdb to in-frame sequences with V and J called. These copies leave out some clones; in studies compared against another copy, an unresolved V gene accounts for under half, and the cause of the remainder is not known. The sample table contains some 370,000 clones; only one count was recorded for around 87% of them. Around 9.3% of the sample belongs to the ten largest clones. The sample was peripheral blood. These receptor sequences come from a woman in her twenties or thirties with COVID-19, enrolled during active disease.

This chain joins TRBV30 and TRBJ2-2; tentatively, D is TRBD2 (5 bases). The germline V gene encodes CDR1 GTSNPN and CDR2 SVGIG (reference sequence). The CDR3 extends over 12 amino acids. Trimming left V 2 bases short and J 7 bases short, with 8 bases between. This CDR3 reads CAWSPGIGELFF. DNA for the CDR3: TGTGCCTGGAGTCCGGGAATCGGGGAGCTGTTTTTT.

This chain links TRBV24-1 with TRBJ1-5; TRBD1 agrees at 11 bases. Losses at the gene ends were 3 bases for V and 4 bases for J; bases not matched to a gene: 4. The CDR3 is 16 amino acids. Germline V gene data show CDR1 as KGHDR and CDR2 as SFDVKD. CDR3: CATSDPRDRGNQPQHF. DNA for the CDR3: TGTGCCACCAGTGATCCCCGGGACAGGGGGAATCAGCCCCAGCATTTT.

This chain connects TRBV12-3 or TRBV12-4 to TRBJ2-7; a weak D match, TRBD2 (6 bases). The CDR3 has 13 residues. The V and J ends lost 5 bases and 6 bases respectively, with 14 bases between them. CDR3 sequence (DNA): TGTGCCAGCAGTCCGGATCACGGGGGCGAGCAGTACTTC. It encodes CASSPDHGGEQYF.

V is TRBV5-1 and J is TRBJ2-7, with 14 bases lining up with TRBD2. The ends lost 3 bases at V and 0 bases at J; junction bases unmatched: 2. This CDR3 spans 16 amino acids. Germline lookup yields CDR1 SGHRS and CDR2 YFSETQ. CDR3 region: CASSYGTSGSSYEQYF. CDR3 nucleotide sequence: TGCGCCAGCAGCTACGGGACTAGCGGGAGCTCCTACGAGCAGTACTTC.

The rearrangement joins TRBV20-1 to TRBJ1-6; D ambiguous. Germline V gives CDR1 DFQATT, CDR2 SNEGSKA (reference sequence). The V end lost 3 bases, the J end lost 3 bases, and 12 bases lay between the germline ends. This CDR3 is built from 15 residues. CDR3 bases: TGCAGTGCTAGTGCAGGCCAAGGCTATAATTCACCCCTCCACTTT. Residues: CSASAGQGYNSPLHF.

This sequence joins TRBV5-1 and TRBJ2-7; tentative D call: TRBD2 (5 bases). The V gene lost 4 bases and the J gene lost 7 bases, with 18 bases spanning the gap. The CDR3 totals 14 residues. In germline, CDR1 is SGHRS, CDR2 YFSETQ. This CDR3 reads CASSADTITGEQYF. For the CDR3, the DNA is TGCGCCAGCAGCGCTGACACAATCACGGGGGAGCAGTACTTC.

V gene TRBV3-1 (or the pseudogene TRBV3-2) combines with J gene TRBJ2-7; 8 bases match TRBD2. CDR3 length equals 16 residues. With 0 bases clipped from V and 2 bases from J, the junction kept 6 bases outside the gene matches. The germline V gene encodes CDR1 LGHDT and CDR2 YNNKEL (reference sequence). The chain's CDR3 is CASSQEGTSGPYEQYF. The CDR3 DNA sequence: TGTGCCAGCAGCCAAGAGGGAACTAGCGGCCCCTACGAGCAGTACTTC.

The chain has TRBV28 and TRBJ2-7; 8 bases line up with TRBD1. From germline, CDR1 is MDHEN and CDR2 SYDVKM. The V and J ends lost 1 base and 4 bases, in that order; junction bases with no gene match: 9. The CDR3 consists of 16 residues. The CDR3, as DNA: TGTGCCAGCAGTTTATCGGTTAGCGGACAGGGATACGAGCAGTACTTC. Translation gives CASSLSVSGQGYEQYF.

J is TRBJ2-3 and V is TRBV24-1, with D perhaps matching TRBD2 (5 bases). V dropped 0 bases and J dropped 3 bases, with 12 bases sitting between them. The CDR3 sequence is 16 residues long. Germline values: CDR1 KGHDR, CDR2 SFDVKD. CDR3 in amino acids: CATSDLTNTGTDTQYF. The CDR3 DNA reads TGTGCCACCAGTGATTTGACCAACACGGGAACAGATACGCAGTATTTT.

The V gene is TRBV7-2, the J gene TRBJ2-2; unclear D gene. There are 11 residues in the CDR3. Trimming shortened V by 6 bases and J by 5 bases, and 4 bases separated the two germline ends. The germline gives CDR1 SGHTA, CDR2 FQGNSA. The CDR3 DNA is TGTGCCAGCAGGCGAACCGGGGAGCTGTTTTTT. Its protein product is CASRRTGELFF.